This entry features one T cell receptor (beta chain) sequence. These data belong to a study of blood T cell repertoires in COVID-19. With 5 bases clipped from V and 8 bases from J, the junction kept 12 bases outside the gene matches. In germline, CDR1 is MNHEY, CDR2 SMNVEV (reference sequence). The CDR3 consists of 16 residues. Profiling relied on immunoSEQ multiplex PCR, and the TCRdb table lists in-frame clones only, not all of them. The table includes some 190,000 clones, about 83% detected once. This chain links TRBV27 with TRBJ1-2; 12 bases fit TRBD1. This clonotype was sampled from a person between 70 and 80 years old with COVID-19, enrolled during active disease. Specimen: peripheral blood. As DNA, the CDR3 is TGTGCCAGCAGTACCTCCGGGACAGGGGGCCTAGGGGGCTACACCTTC. The encoded protein is CASSTSGTGGLGGYTF.